What follows are 25 T cell receptor beta chains derived from one specimen sequenced in a study of blood T cell repertoires in COVID-19. Repertoires were generated with immunoSEQ multiplex PCR, while TCRdb's copy carries only in-frame clones and drops some. The sample includes hundreds of thousands of clones, more than 75% of them seen just once. Specimen: peripheral blood. The source is a young woman who had recovered from COVID-19.

This chain joins TRBV7-9 and TRBJ1-5; no firm D call. Germline lookup yields CDR1 SEHNR and CDR2 FQNEAQ (reference sequence). With 5 bases removed from V and 4 bases from J, the gap between germline ends came to 9 bases. This CDR3 has 13 residues. The CDR3 protein is CASSRDGNQPQHF. For the CDR3, the DNA is TGTGCCAGCAGCCGCGACGGGAATCAGCCCCAGCATTTT.

The chain recombines TRBV4-3 with TRBJ2-2; 9 nucleotides line up with TRBD2. Trimming at V came to 0 bases and at J to 6 bases, leaving 8 bases not matched to a gene. The length of the CDR3 is 17 residues. Germline CDR1 and CDR2: LGHNA and YSLEER. The DNA of the CDR3 is TGCGCCAGCAGCCAAGAAATATCCGGGACTAGCTCCGGGGAGCTGTTTTTT. Translation gives CASSQEISGTSSGELFF.

This chain's CDR3 is CAWSRNYGYTF. CDR3 nucleotide sequence: TGTGCCTGGTCCAGGAACTATGGCTACACCTTC. The chain uses TRBV30 and TRBJ1-2; D not resolved. There are 11 residues in the CDR3. From germline, CDR1 is GTSNPN and CDR2 SVGIG (reference sequence). V gave up 5 bases and J gave up 2 bases, with 6 bases separating them.

A single count supports this clone. The V and J genes are TRBV2 and TRBJ2-1; D ambiguous. The V gene's germline CDR1 is SNHLY and CDR2 FYNNEI. Between the trimmed V and J ends, which lost 3 bases and 8 bases, there was a span of 5 bases. The CDR3 loop spans 11 amino acids. CDR3 nucleotide sequence: TGTGCCAGCAGTGACCGAGATGAGCAGTTCTTC. Translating it yields CASSDRDEQFF.

The V and J genes are TRBV9 and TRBJ2-1; D may be TRBD2 (6 bases). V was cut by 0 bases and J by 6 bases, with 10 bases left in between. Germline loops: CDR1 SGDLS, CDR2 YYNGEE. There are 14 residues in the CDR3. The chain's CDR3 is CASSVDGGINEQFF. The CDR3 bases are TGTGCCAGCAGCGTAGATGGGGGGATCAATGAGCAGTTCTTC.

A word on this clone: The junction and the germline gene differ at one end; a read error may be behind it. V and J are TRBV7-8 and TRBJ2-5; the match to TRBD2 covers 13 bases. The CDR3 extends over 16 amino acids. CDR1 is SGHVS and CDR2 is FQNEAQ in the germline V gene. CDR3 amino acids: CASSLATSGRQETQYF. Here the CDR3 DNA reads TGTGCCAGCAGTTTAGCGACTAGCGGGAGGCAAGAGACCCAGTACTTC.

V gene TRBV6-5 combines with J gene TRBJ2-7; TRBD1 matches 8 bases. The V gene end was trimmed by 7 bases and the J gene end by 2 bases; junction bases not matched to a gene: 10. This CDR3 has 15 residues. The germline V gene has CDR1 MNHEY and CDR2 SVGAGI. CDR3 amino acids: CASTRSGTGAYEQYF. The CDR3 coding sequence is TGTGCCAGCACAAGATCCGGGACAGGAGCCTACGAGCAGTACTTC.

The chain has TRBV5-6 and TRBJ2-7; 10 nucleotides line up with TRBD2. V lost 0 bases and J lost 5; bases outside the gene matches: 11. Germline V lookup: CDR1 SGHDT, CDR2 YYEEEE. The CDR3 is 17 amino acids. Here the CDR3 DNA reads TGTGCCAGCAGCTTGGTTGCTAGCGGGAGTCCGTTCCACGAGCAGTACTTC. As protein: CASSLVASGSPFHEQYF.

This chain uses TRBV19 with TRBJ1-1, with D perhaps TRBD1 (6 bases). CDR3 size: 13 residues. Germline V CDR1 and CDR2: LNHDA, SQIVND (reference sequence). V lost 3 bases to trimming and J lost 8 bases, with 13 bases between them. The CDR3 DNA reads as TGTGCCAGTAGTATTACAGGGTATCGAGAAGCTTTCTTT. Amino acid sequence: CASSITGYREAFF.

The chain has TRBV5-1 and TRBJ2-1; D might be TRBD1 (6 bases). The CDR3 loop spans 15 amino acids. The germline CDR1 and CDR2 sequences are SGHRS and YFSETQ. V was cut by 0 bases and J by 7 bases, with 14 bases left in between. The CDR3 nucleotides are TGCGCCAGCAGCTTGGGTGGGGGCTATTTGAATGAGCAGTTCTTC. The encoded protein is CASSLGGGYLNEQFF.

CDR3 sequence reads: CASSVVPPGELFF. As DNA, the CDR3 is TGTGCCAGCAGCGTAGTGCCCCCCGGGGAGCTGTTTTTT. The J gene is TRBJ2-2, the V gene TRBV5-6; no clear D. Germline V gene sequence: CDR1 SGHDT, CDR2 YYEEEE. The V end was cut by 4 bases, the J end by 6 bases, with 10 bases between. The CDR3 is made up of 13 amino acids.

J is TRBJ1-1 and V is TRBV5-6, with TRBD1 as a possible D gene (5 bases). The CDR3 is made up of 15 amino acids. Trimming left V 0 bases short and J 5 bases short, with 14 bases between. CDR1 is SGHDT, CDR2 YYEEEE, per germline. The CDR3 DNA sequence: TGTGCCAGCAGCTTGGCCTTCATAGGGGTAACTGAAGCTTTCTTT. Protein product: CASSLAFIGVTEAFF.

J is TRBJ1-2 and V is TRBV6-4; the match to TRBD1 covers 8 bases. The germline gives CDR1 MRHNA, CDR2 SNTAGT. This CDR3 is built from 13 residues. Losses at the gene ends were 4 bases for V and 6 bases for J; bases not matched to a gene: 4. The CDR3: CASSGTGSNGYTF. In DNA, the CDR3 is TGTGCCAGCAGTGGGACAGGGTCTAATGGCTACACCTTC.

V and J are TRBV29-1 and TRBJ2-3, with 7 nucleotides matching TRBD2. Germline assignment: CDR1 SQVTM and CDR2 ANQGSEA. The CDR3 runs to 14 residues. Trimming removed 1 base from V and 4 bases from J; junction bases left unmatched: 5. CDR3 region: CSVEGETSSDTQYF. The CDR3 DNA sequence: TGCAGCGTTGAAGGCGAGACTAGCTCAGATACGCAGTATTTT.

V gene TRBV19 combines with J gene TRBJ2-1; D perhaps matches TRBD2 (5 bases). The V gene's germline CDR1 is LNHDA and CDR2 SQIVND (reference sequence). Deletions cut 5 bases from V and 4 bases from J, with 12 bases between. This CDR3 is built from 14 residues. The CDR3 nucleotides read TGTGCCAGTAGTCCCGCAGCGGCTTACAATGAGCAGTTCTTC. This translates into CASSPAAAYNEQFF.

As regards this clone: Relative to the germline gene, one junction end is altered; a read error may explain this. V gene TRBV29-1 combines with J gene TRBJ2-4, with 7 bases fitting TRBD2. Germline CDR1 is SQVTM and CDR2 is ANQGSEA. The CDR3 runs to 13 residues. In nucleotides, the CDR3 is TGCAGCGTTCAAGAGCGGGACCGAAACATTCAGTACTTC. Translation: CSVQERDRNIQYF.

The DNA of the CDR3 is TGTGCCAGTAGTATAGAGGTAGCGGGGGGTTACGAGCAGTACTTC. It encodes CASSIEVAGGYEQYF. The rearrangement links TRBV19 to TRBJ2-7, with 10 bases aligning to TRBD2. The CDR3 runs to 15 residues. The V gene's germline CDR1 is LNHDA and CDR2 SQIVND (reference sequence). Unmatched junction bases numbered 3, after V lost 0 bases and J lost 4 bases.

This chain joins TRBV12-5 and TRBJ2-7; 13 bases agree with TRBD2. The CDR3 extends over 18 amino acids. Losses at the gene ends were 3 bases for V and 2 bases for J; bases not matched to a gene: 10. Germline V gene data show CDR1 as LGHNT and CDR2 as FRNRAP. CDR3 residues: CASGLGTSGGAMTYEQYF. The DNA of the CDR3 is TGTGCTAGTGGTTTAGGTACTAGCGGGGGGGCGATGACCTACGAGCAGTACTTC.

The J gene is TRBJ2-7, the V gene TRBV4-1, with a weak D call TRBD2 (5 bases). This CDR3 spans 15 amino acids. V gave up 5 bases and J gave up 2 bases, with 16 bases separating them. Germline V gene sequence: CDR1 MGHRA, CDR2 YSYEKL. CDR3: CASSTYTGNPYEQYF. The CDR3 coding sequence is TGCGCCAGCAGCACGTATACCGGGAACCCCTACGAGCAGTACTTC.

The CDR3 loop reads CASRLAGGRDTQYF. In nucleotides, the CDR3 is TGTGCCAGCAGGCTAGCGGGAGGCAGAGATACGCAGTATTTT. V gene TRBV2 combines with J gene TRBJ2-3; the match to TRBD2 covers 11 bases. Germline loops: CDR1 SNHLY, CDR2 FYNNEI. The CDR3 extends over 14 amino acids. V lost 6 bases to trimming and J lost 5 bases; unmatched junction nucleotides: 4.

CDR3 sequence reads: CASSRQGAEPLHF. The CDR3 bases are TGTGCCAGCAGTCGGCAGGGGGCAGAACCCCTCCACTTT. The rearrangement links TRBV27 to TRBJ1-6; TRBD1 agrees at 8 bases. In germline, CDR1 is MNHEY, CDR2 SMNVEV (reference sequence). This CDR3 has 13 residues. V shed 5 bases and J 12 bases; nucleotides not matched to a gene: 6.

CDR3 loop: CASSLSQGSVDEQYF. The CDR3 DNA reads as TGTGCCAGCAGTTTATCCCAGGGGTCGGTAGACGAGCAGTACTTC. The chain carries TRBV27 and TRBJ2-7, with a weak D call TRBD1 (6 bases). The CDR3 sequence is 15 residues long. Germline values: CDR1 MNHEY, CDR2 SMNVEV (reference sequence). Trimming stripped 0 bases from V and 5 bases from J, with 14 bases between.

The rearrangement joins TRBV18 to TRBJ2-3; D remains unclear. Per germline, CDR1 KGHSH and CDR2 LQKENI. The CDR3 is made up of 11 amino acids. V was shortened by 6 bases and J by 5 bases, with 6 bases between the two germline ends. The CDR3 bases are TGTGCCAGCTCGAGAGGAGATACGCAGTATTTT. Protein sequence: CASSRGDTQYF.

This clone appeared a single time. The chain links TRBV3-1 (or the pseudogene TRBV3-2) to TRBJ2-1, with unresolved D. V gave up 1 base and J gave up 7 bases, with 8 bases separating them. Germline V gene data show CDR1 as LGHDT and CDR2 as YNNKEL (reference sequence). The CDR3 contains 13 residues. The CDR3 protein is CASSQVSANEQFF. CDR3 DNA sequence: TGTGCCAGCAGCCAAGTATCCGCGAATGAGCAGTTCTTC.

The rearrangement joins TRBV7-3 to TRBJ2-1; D gene ambiguous. The CDR3 sequence is 14 residues long. Trimming shortened V by 5 bases and J by 9 bases, and 17 bases separated the two germline ends. CDR1 SGHTA and CDR2 FQGTGA come from the germline V gene. The CDR3, as DNA: TGTGCCAGCAGCCCCTCTAATGGTATCGGTGAGCAGTTCTTC. The encoded protein is CASSPSNGIGEQFF.